The rows below give T cell receptor beta chains drawn from one sample of a study of control samples from healthy donors and cancer patients. TCRdb keeps only in-frame clones here, not all; method: immunoSEQ multiplex PCR. The profile shows 100,000 or so clones, roughly 87% of them singletons. The sequencing input was blood. The source is a woman between 45 and 65 years old in good health. Both conserved end residues are part of each CDR3. Fields, in order: D gene, V gene, J gene, clone size, CDR3 protein, CDR3 DNA. A D gene is named only where the DNA matches it firmly. The size field is filled for only some rows; it gives once, few, many or a size class.

.	TRBV9	TRBJ2-2	.	CASSVEIGNTGELFF	TGTGCCAGCAGCGTAGAAATTGGTAACACCGGGGAGCTGTTTTTT
.	TRBV10-3	TRBJ2-7	.	CAISDEGPYYEQYF	TGTGCCATCAGTGACGAGGGGCCTTACTACGAGCAGTACTTC
.	TRBV19	TRBJ2-2	.	CASAPGGSRVTGELFF	TGTGCCAGCGCCCCCGGTGGGAGTCGGGTGACCGGGGAGCTGTTTTTT
TRBD2	TRBV18	TRBJ2-5	.	CASSSSGRRGETQYF	TGTGCCAGCTCATCGAGCGGGAGGAGAGGAGAGACCCAGTACTTC
.	TRBV5-6	TRBJ1-2	few	CASSFFSGGGGHGYTF	TGTGCCAGCAGCTTTTTCTCTGGAGGCGGGGGCCATGGCTACACCTTC
.	TRBV18	TRBJ1-5	few	CASSPEPGGNQPQHF	TGTGCCAGCTCCCCAGAGCCGGGGGGCAATCAGCCCCAGCATTTT
.	TRBV19	TRBJ1-2	.	CASSTSPNYGYTF	TGTGCCAGTAGTACCAGTCCTAACTATGGCTACACCTTC
TRBD1	TRBV6-5	TRBJ1-2	.	CASGGAGQRNYGYTF	TGTGCCAGTGGGGGCGCGGGACAGAGGAACTATGGCTACACCTTC
.	TRBV6-6	TRBJ2-7	.	CASSYRDVRNEQYF	TGTGCCAGCAGTTACCGGGACGTAAGAAACGAGCAGTACTTC
TRBD1	TRBV7-2	TRBJ1-1	.	CASSLGRGLADTEAFF	TGTGCCAGCAGCTTAGGCAGGGGGCTTGCGGACACTGAAGCTTTCTTT
.	TRBV30	TRBJ1-1	.	CAWEPGLKNTEAFF	TGTGCCTGGGAACCGGGACTGAAGAACACTGAAGCTTTCTTT
.	TRBV7-9	TRBJ1-2	few	CASSLGAQGGHYGYTF	TGTGCCAGCAGCTTAGGAGCGCAGGGAGGTCACTATGGCTACACCTTC
.	TRBV27	TRBJ2-5	.	CASRGAMAGETQYF	TGTGCCAGTCGCGGGGCAATGGCGGGGGAGACCCAGTACTTC
.	TRBV10-1	TRBJ2-7	.	CASSAGKGTAYEQYF	TGCGCCAGCAGTGCCGGGAAGGGGACCGCCTACGAGCAGTACTTC
.	TRBV2	TRBJ1-2	.	CASSEPASTNYGYTF	TGTGCCAGCAGTGAACCCGCCTCCACTAACTATGGCTACACCTTC
.	TRBV30	TRBJ1-1	.	CAWRWGSVNTEAFF	TGTGCCTGGAGGTGGGGCAGCGTGAACACTGAAGCTTTCTTT
.	TRBV19	TRBJ2-3	.	CASRRGLTTDTQYF	TGTGCCAGCCGTAGAGGACTCACCACAGATACGCAGTATTTT
TRBD1	TRBV7-9	TRBJ2-3	.	CARTGQGLIFVDTQYF	TGTGCCAGGACGGGACAGGGATTAATTTTCGTAGATACGCAGTATTTT
.	TRBV27	TRBJ2-2	.	CAKPGAYSTGELFF	TGTGCCAAACCGGGGGCTTATAGCACCGGGGAGCTGTTTTTT
TRBD1	TRBV3-1/TRBV3-2	TRBJ1-2	.	CASSPLDRGTNYGYTF	TGTGCCAGCAGCCCCCTCGACAGGGGAACTAACTATGGCTACACCTTC
.	TRBV18	TRBJ1-1	.	CASSPGVGDTEAFF	TGTGCCAGCTCACCAGGGGTTGGAGACACTGAAGCTTTCTTT
TRBD1	TRBV11-2	TRBJ1-4	.	CASSSGTATNEKLFF	TGTGCCAGCAGCTCAGGGACAGCAACTAATGAAAAACTGTTTTTT
.	TRBV19	TRBJ1-3	.	CASSIEGLAGNTIYF	TGTGCCAGTAGTATAGAGGGGCTGGCTGGAAACACCATATATTTT
TRBD2	TRBV6-5	TRBJ2-1	few	CASSYGREGPNEQFF	TGTGCCAGCAGTTACGGGCGGGAGGGCCCCAATGAGCAGTTCTTC
TRBD2	TRBV5-1	TRBJ2-7	.	CASSLGAWSGGYEQYF	TGCGCCAGCAGCTTGGGGGCGTGGAGCGGGGGATACGAGCAGTACTTC
.	TRBV30	TRBJ1-6	.	CAWAGSPNSPLHF	TGTGCCTGGGCCGGCAGCCCTAATTCACCCCTCCACTTT
.	TRBV6-2/TRBV6-3	TRBJ1-2	.	CASSYSMGYTF	TGTGCCAGCAGTTACTCGATGGGCTACACCTTC
.	TRBV19	TRBJ2-7	.	CASSIGQNIYF	TGTGCCAGTAGTATTGGACAGAACATATACTTC
.	TRBV27	TRBJ1-1	few	CASSLSNTMNTEAFF	TGTGCCAGCAGTTTATCGAACACTATGAACACTGAAGCTTTCTTT
TRBD1	TRBV6-5	TRBJ2-2	.	CASRPGGDTGELFF	TGTGCCAGCCGGCCAGGGGGTGACACCGGGGAGCTGTTTTTT
TRBD2	TRBV7-8	TRBJ2-7	.	CASSLVGLARAQYF	TGTGCCAGCAGCTTAGTGGGACTAGCGCGAGCTCAGTACTTC
.	TRBV7-9	TRBJ1-6	.	CASSSLGRPLHF	TGTGCCAGCAGCTCCCTCGGGAGGCCCCTCCACTTT
.	TRBV21-1	TRBJ2-1	.	CASSKEPGPGGDEQFF	TGTGCCAGCAGCAAAGAGCCGGGTCCAGGCGGCGATGAGCAGTTCTTC
.	TRBV12-5	TRBJ1-5	.	CASGQGGNQPQHF	TGTGCTAGTGGACAGGGCGGCAATCAGCCCCAGCATTTT
TRBD1	TRBV6-6	TRBJ2-1	.	CASTTGTYNEQFF	TGTGCCAGCACGACAGGGACCTACAATGAGCAGTTCTTC
TRBD1	TRBV19	TRBJ2-3	.	CASSTQGARTDTQYF	TGTGCCAGTAGTACCCAGGGGGCGCGCACAGATACGCAGTATTTT
.	TRBV7-6	TRBJ2-7	.	CASAGLSSYEQYF	TGTGCCAGCGCGGGCCTAAGCTCCTACGAGCAGTACTTC
TRBD1	TRBV3-1/TRBV3-2	TRBJ2-1	.	CASSLRGQGAGEQFF	TGTGCCAGCAGCCTTAGGGGACAGGGGGCAGGTGAGCAGTTCTTC
TRBD1	TRBV6-2/TRBV6-3	TRBJ1-6	.	CASSVGTGTRNSPLHF	TGTGCCAGCAGTGTTGGGACAGGGACTCGGAATTCACCCCTCCACTTT
.	TRBV12-3/TRBV12-4	TRBJ1-1	.	CASSLGETEAFF	TGTGCCAGCAGTTTGGGGGAAACTGAAGCTTTCTTT
.	TRBV9	TRBJ2-2	few	CASSVASGELFF	TGTGCCAGCAGCGTAGCGAGCGGGGAGCTGTTTTTT
.	TRBV7-9	TRBJ1-1	.	CASRWGTEAFF	TGTGCCAGCAGGTGGGGGACTGAAGCTTTCTTT
.	TRBV24-1	TRBJ1-5	.	CATSDSRLISNQPQHF	TGTGCCACCAGTGATTCTCGACTAATTAGCAATCAGCCCCAGCATTTT
TRBD2	TRBV4-3	TRBJ2-3	.	CASSQDSVAGADTQYF	TGCGCCAGCAGCCAAGATAGCGTAGCGGGAGCAGATACGCAGTATTTT
.	TRBV3-1/TRBV3-2	TRBJ1-1	.	CASSQDPGWTDFTEAFF	TGTGCCAGCAGCCAAGATCCTGGGTGGACTGACTTCACTGAAGCTTTCTTT
TRBD1	TRBV6-5	TRBJ2-3	.	CASSSGQGWGRAQYF	TGTGCCAGCAGCTCGGGACAGGGTTGGGGTAGAGCGCAGTATTTT
.	TRBV11-2	TRBJ2-1	.	CASSRNSPDEQFF	TGTGCCAGCAGCCGAAATAGCCCCGATGAGCAGTTCTTC
.	TRBV24-1	TRBJ1-2	once	CATRETGYLYGYTF	TGTGCCACCAGAGAAACAGGGTACCTCTATGGCTACACCTTC
.	TRBV19	TRBJ1-5	.	CASSIDGGVNQPQHF	TGTGCCAGTAGTATAGACGGGGGCGTGAATCAGCCCCAGCATTTT
TRBD1	TRBV24-1	TRBJ2-3	.	CATSDGGQGTDTQYF	TGTGCCACCAGTGATGGGGGACAGGGCACAGATACACAGTATTTT
.	TRBV29-1	TRBJ2-7	.	CSVESAALNYEQYF	TGCAGCGTTGAATCGGCAGCCCTTAACTACGAGCAGTACTTC
TRBD1	TRBV10-3	TRBJ1-3	.	CAISENLGTVRGNTIYF	TGTGCCATCAGTGAAAATTTGGGGACAGTTCGTGGAAACACCATATATTTT
.	TRBV6-5	TRBJ1-1	.	CASSYQGLYTEAFF	TGTGCCAGCAGTTACCAGGGGCTCTACACTGAAGCTTTCTTT
TRBD2	TRBV6-5	TRBJ2-5	.	CASMRLAGRAQYF	TGTGCCAGCATGCGGCTAGCGGGGCGGGCCCAGTACTTC
TRBD1	TRBV7-9	TRBJ1-5	.	CASSPQGNSNQPQHF	TGTGCCAGCAGCCCACAGGGGAATAGCAATCAGCCCCAGCATTTT
TRBD1	TRBV9	TRBJ1-1	.	CASSVVNRGSTEAFF	TGTGCCAGCAGCGTAGTAAACAGGGGAAGCACTGAAGCTTTCTTT
.	TRBV18	TRBJ2-7	.	CASSPPAGSYEQYF	TGTGCCAGCTCACCACCGGCAGGGAGCTACGAGCAGTACTTC
.	TRBV7-8	TRBJ2-5	.	CASSFRREGVETQYF	TGTGCCAGCAGCTTCCGGAGGGAGGGGGTGGAGACCCAGTACTTC